This T cell receptor beta chain was sequenced for a study of OX40 agonist ivuxolimab in advanced cancers. Here immunoSEQ multiplex PCR was the method, and the copy in TCRdb shows in-frame clones only, minus some. The sample lists about 46,000 clones; 88% were seen once. Regarding the study as a whole: Among expanded peripheral T cells, antigen specificity went undetermined.

Comment on this clone: The antigen remains unidentified.

The germline V gene has CDR1 SGHVS and CDR2 FNYEAQ. The CDR3 extends over 14 amino acids. Trimming left V 2 bases short and J 5 bases short, with 9 bases between. The receptor was isolated from an adult with an advanced solid tumor such as melanoma, head and neck, liver or kidney cancer. The chain uses TRBV7-6 and TRBJ2-2; maybe TRBD2 (6 bases). Sample: CD4+ or CD8+ T cells sorted from blood, taken in a trial of the OX40 agonist ivuxolimab. The CDR3 sequence: CASSLTRETGELFF. The CDR3, as DNA: TGTGCCAGCAGCTTAACACGGGAGACCGGGGAGCTGTTTTTT.